The 17 T cell receptor beta chains reported below all come from one sample, sequenced in a study of cytomegalovirus exposure and HLA in healthy donors. The PCR was carried out with 60 Vbeta primers and 13 Jbeta primers. Some clones are missing from TCRdb's copy, which holds only in-frame ones; the method was immunoSEQ multiplex PCR. The table includes fewer than 200,000 clones, approximately 86% detected once. The specimen sequenced was PBMCs. Receptor source: a male donor in good health and CMV-seronegative.

The chain links TRBV5-1 to TRBJ1-5; TRBD1 matches 9 bases. Unmatched junction bases numbered 6, after V lost 5 bases and J lost 3 bases. The CDR3 has 15 residues. The V gene's germline CDR1 is SGHRS and CDR2 YFSETQ. The CDR3 nucleotides are TGCGCCAGCAGATCCGGACAGGGGACCAATCAGCCCCAGCATTTT. Translation: CASRSGQGTNQPQHF.

The chain links TRBV13 to TRBJ1-6, with a possible D match to TRBD1 (5 bases). CDR3 length equals 14 residues. V shed 5 bases and J shed 9 bases, with 14 bases lying between them. From germline, CDR1 is PRHDT and CDR2 FYEKMQ (reference sequence). The CDR3 DNA sequence: TGTGCCAGCAGCCAAGGACACGGTGGTTCACCCCTCCACTTT. Translated, it gives CASSQGHGGSPLHF.

The CDR3 loop reads CASSRGGGNQPQHF. CDR3 DNA: TGTGCCAGCAGCCGAGGGGGTGGCAATCAGCCCCAGCATTTT. V and J are TRBV7-9 and TRBJ1-5, with D perhaps matching TRBD1 (6 bases). CDR3 size: 14 residues. Germline V lookup: CDR1 SEHNR, CDR2 FQNEAQ (reference sequence). V gave up 5 bases and J gave up 2 bases, with 10 bases separating them.

This sequence joins TRBV9 and TRBJ2-3; 7 bases map to TRBD1. Trimming at V came to 0 bases and at J to 1 base, leaving 2 bases not matched to a gene. The germline gives CDR1 SGDLS, CDR2 YYNGEE. CDR3 length: 15 amino acids. The chain's CDR3 is CASSVVGTGTDTQYF. The CDR3 DNA follows: TGTGCCAGCAGCGTAGTTGGGACAGGCACAGATACGCAGTATTTT.

This clone occurred once. This chain joins TRBV7-3 and TRBJ2-1; 7 positions agree with TRBD2. There are 18 residues in the CDR3. Germline V gives CDR1 SGHTA, CDR2 FQGTGA. The V segment lost 4 bases and the J segment 6 bases; nucleotides outside the gene matches: 18. The CDR3 DNA reads TGTGCCAGCAGCTCGCGAATCAGCGGGGTCGGCCTCCCCAATGAGCAGTTCTTC. This encodes CASSSRISGVGLPNEQFF.

J is TRBJ2-1 and V is TRBV28; 9 bases line up with TRBD2. Germline trimming cut 6 bases from V and 4 bases from J; bases unmatched to any gene: 7. The CDR3 length is 15 residues. Per germline, CDR1 MDHEN and CDR2 SYDVKM. The CDR3 coding sequence is TGTGCCAGCAGCGCACTGGCGGGAGGGTACAATGAGCAGTTCTTC. It translates to CASSALAGGYNEQFF.

Worth noting for this clone: Germline is not matched at one junction end, which may reflect a read error. V usage is TRBV7-9 and J usage is TRBJ1-1; weak D call: TRBD1 (6 bases). The CDR3 sequence is 16 residues long. Germline assignment: CDR1 SEHNR and CDR2 FQNEAQ (reference sequence). CDR3 DNA: TGTTCCAGCAGCTTAGCGTTGAGGGGGAGGGACACTGAAGCTTTCTTT. It yields the protein CSSSLALRGRDTEAFF.

The chain has TRBV5-1 and TRBJ2-3; D is perhaps TRBD2 (5 bases). The V gene lost 2 bases and the J gene lost 14 bases, with 15 bases spanning the gap. The CDR3 extends over 12 amino acids. Germline V CDR1 and CDR2: SGHRS, YFSETQ. CDR3 region: CASSFEGSGGYF. The DNA of the CDR3 is TGCGCCAGCAGCTTTGAGGGATCGGGTGGGTATTTT.

The chain has TRBV19 and TRBJ2-2; TRBD1 matches 10 bases. The germline V gene encodes CDR1 LNHDA and CDR2 SQIVND (reference sequence). The CDR3 runs to 18 residues. The ends lost 7 bases at V and 2 bases at J; junction bases unmatched: 13. Here the CDR3 reads CASTRSPGTGVNTGELFF. The CDR3 bases are TGTGCCAGTACCCGATCCCCCGGGACAGGGGTTAACACCGGGGAGCTGTTTTTT.

The chain couples TRBV25-1 to TRBJ1-6, with 9 bases fitting TRBD1. CDR1 is MGHDK and CDR2 is SYGVNS in the germline V gene. The CDR3 covers 16 residues. With 6 bases clipped from V and 1 base from J, the junction kept 4 bases outside the gene matches. The CDR3 DNA follows: TGTGCCAGCAGACAGGGGGCATTATCCTATAATTCACCCCTCCACTTT. Its translation: CASRQGALSYNSPLHF.

This chain joins TRBV6-4 and TRBJ2-2; D not certain. The germline CDR1 and CDR2 sequences are MRHNA and SNTAGT. V lost 4 bases, J lost 6 bases, and 9 bases lay in between. CDR3 length: 13 residues. Here the CDR3 DNA reads TGTGCCAGCAGTGGTGCGGCAGCCGGGGAGCTGTTTTTT. This sequence encodes CASSGAAAGELFF.

The chain has TRBV18 and TRBJ2-7, with 7 bases lining up with TRBD2. The CDR3 consists of 15 residues. The V gene end was trimmed by 5 bases and the J gene end by 3 bases; junction bases not matched to a gene: 10. CDR1 and CDR2 (germline): KGHSH, LQKENI. The CDR3 sequence: CASSTRLGGNYEQYF. Written as DNA, the CDR3 is TGTGCCAGCTCAACCCGGCTCGGGGGGAACTACGAGCAGTACTTC.

The chain links TRBV4-1 to TRBJ2-3; TRBD2 is a possible D gene (6 bases). CDR1 MGHRA and CDR2 YSYEKL come from the germline V gene. The CDR3 has 16 residues. V lost 1 base to trimming and J lost 1 base, with 12 bases between them. DNA for the CDR3: TGCGCCAGCAGCCAAGTGTGGGCTAGCGGCACAGATACGCAGTATTTT. Translated, it gives CASSQVWASGTDTQYF.

Of note for this clone: The sample has other DNA sequences that encode this CDR3 too. The chain joins TRBV29-1 to TRBJ1-1, with D unclear. Germline values: CDR1 SQVTM, CDR2 ANQGSEA. This CDR3 has 12 amino acids. Deletions cut 6 bases from V and 1 base from J, with 9 bases between. The DNA of the CDR3 is TGCAGCGTCGCGCGGGGGAACACTGAAGCTTTCTTT. The encoded protein is CSVARGNTEAFF.

The J gene is TRBJ1-2, the V gene TRBV28; D not certain. Germline V gives CDR1 MDHEN, CDR2 SYDVKM. The CDR3 runs 16 residues. Trimming took 3 bases from V and 3 from J, leaving 17 bases between them. The CDR3 spells CASSLASAGGDYGYTF. CDR3 in DNA: TGTGCCAGCAGTTTGGCCTCGGCGGGCGGGGACTATGGCTACACCTTC.

This clone was observed a single time. The chain is built from TRBV19 and TRBJ1-2; 7 bases are a match to TRBD1. The CDR3 sequence is 14 residues long. With V trimmed by 10 bases and J by 1 base, 9 bases remained unmatched. CDR1 LNHDA and CDR2 SQIVND come from the germline V gene (reference sequence). The chain's CDR3 is CATQTGQLNYGYTF. The CDR3 nucleotides are TGTGCCACACAAACGGGACAGCTTAACTATGGCTACACCTTC.

The chain recombines TRBV2 with TRBJ2-2, with 8 positions matching TRBD1. V lost 1 base, J lost 5 bases, and 3 bases stayed unmatched. Germline loops: CDR1 SNHLY, CDR2 FYNNEI. The CDR3 is made up of 15 amino acids. CDR3 region: CASSEVQGATGELFF. The CDR3 coding sequence is TGTGCCAGCAGTGAAGTTCAGGGGGCAACCGGGGAGCTGTTTTTT.